The 8 T cell receptor beta chains listed next were all sequenced from one sample in a study of blood T cell repertoires in COVID-19 (dated by TCRdb to about 2020). Receptor amplification or capture employed the immunoSEQ multiplex PCR assay. What TCRdb holds here is the immuneACCESS table cut down to in-frame rearrangements. Part of the clones is not present; checked against another copy, under half of the missing clones reflect an unresolved V gene, and the others are unexplained. Present in this sample are about 220,000 clones, 86% of which were seen just once. More than 3.5% of the sample belongs to the ten largest clones. The specimen sequenced was PBMCs or T cells enriched from blood (not recorded which). These receptors all come from a woman between 40 and 55 years old with acute COVID-19.

The chain has TRBV12-3 or TRBV12-4 and TRBJ1-1, with TRBD1 identical over 7 bases. V was pared by 5 bases and J by 3 bases, with 3 bases of the junction left unmatched. This CDR3 spans 13 amino acids. CDR3 amino acids: CASSTTGDTEAFF. The CDR3 DNA is TGTGCCAGCAGTACTACAGGGGACACTGAAGCTTTCTTT.

This clone was observed a handful of times. This chain joins TRBV30 and TRBJ2-1; TRBD1 might be the D (6 bases). V dropped 2 bases and J dropped 10 bases, with 12 bases sitting between them. Germline V gene lookup returns CDR1 GTSNPN and CDR2 SVGIG (reference sequence). The CDR3 contains 12 residues. The CDR3 DNA is TGTGCCTGGAGTCCACTCGACAGGGAGCAGTTCTTC. It specifies CAWSPLDREQFF.

This chain connects TRBV7-9 to TRBJ1-6; no reliable D call. Germline CDR1 SEHNR, CDR2 FQNEAQ (reference sequence). CDR3 length equals 13 residues. Trimming left V 7 bases short and J 9 bases short, with 13 bases between. The CDR3 DNA is TGTGCCAGCACGAACGGGGAAGGTTCACCCCTCCACTTT. Protein: CASTNGEGSPLHF. The entire variable domain, with the rest obtained from reference TRBV7-9 and TRBJ1-6, is as follows: DTGVSQNPRHKITKRGQNVTFRCDPISEHNRLYWYRQTLGQGPEFLTYFQNEAQLEKSRLLSDRFSAERPKGSFSTLEIQRTEQGDSAMYLCASTNGEGSPLHFGNGTRLTVT.

This clone showed up just once. This sequence joins TRBV25-1 and TRBJ1-5; a possible D gene is TRBD1 (6 bases). Trimming took off 3 bases at V and 5 bases at J, with 11 bases between the two ends. This CDR3 has 14 amino acids. Per germline, CDR1 MGHDK and CDR2 SYGVNS. Written as DNA, the CDR3 is TGTGCCAGCAGTGACGTGGGGGGGCATCAGCCCCAGCATTTT. It translates to CASSDVGGHQPQHF.

This CDR3 is CATSETGHGYTF. In DNA, the CDR3 is TGTGCCACCAGCGAGACAGGGCATGGCTACACCTTC. The gene calls are TRBV24-1 and TRBJ1-2; 7 bases agree with TRBD1. The CDR3 loop spans 12 amino acids. Germline lookup yields CDR1 KGHDR and CDR2 SFDVKD. Trimming at V came to 7 bases and at J to 6 bases, leaving 4 bases not matched to a gene.

This rearrangement joins TRBV12-3 or TRBV12-4 to TRBJ1-1, with unresolved D. The ends were cut back, 7 bases at V and 2 bases at J, with 11 bases in the middle. CDR3 length: 13 amino acids. CDR3 in amino acids: CASILRENTEAFF. As DNA, the CDR3 is TGTGCCAGCATCCTACGAGAAAACACTGAAGCTTTCTTT.

The chain employs TRBV7-2 and TRBJ1-1; TRBD1 might be the D (5 bases). The V end lost 1 base, the J end lost 11 bases, and 17 bases lay between the germline ends. The germline CDR1 and CDR2 sequences are SGHTA and FQGNSA. The CDR3 loop spans 14 amino acids. For the CDR3, the DNA is TGTGCCAGCAGCTTAGGCCCGTCGGCAGGGTCGGCTTTCTTT. Protein product: CASSLGPSAGSAFF.

The rearrangement links TRBV7-9 to TRBJ1-2, with TRBD1 matching 7 bases. The CDR3 totals 14 residues. V shed 5 bases, J shed 6 bases, and the junction held 9 bases outside the gene matches. Looked up from germline, CDR1 is SEHNR and CDR2 is FQNEAQ (reference sequence). The CDR3 DNA reads TGTGCCAGCAGCCCAGGGGGGTATTGGAATGGCTACACCTTC. It encodes CASSPGGYWNGYTF. The full variable domain, with the rest looked up from reference TRBV7-9 and TRBJ1-2, is DTGVSQNPRHKITKRGQNVTFRCDPISEHNRLYWYRQTLGQGPEFLTYFQNEAQLEKSRLLSDRFSAERPKGSFSTLEIQRTEQGDSAMYLCASSPGGYWNGYTFGSGTRLTVV.